Listed below are T cell receptor beta chains from one sample, sequenced in a study of blood T cell repertoires in COVID-19. Measured with immunoSEQ multiplex PCR; TCRdb has only the in-frame clones, and not every one. This table holds around 190,000 clones, 70% to 90% found once. The sample comprised peripheral blood. The receptors shown here come from a man younger than 45 with acute or convalescent COVID-19. The CDR3 runs from the conserved cysteine through the conserved F or W. Fields, in order: clone size, CDR3 length, V gene, J gene, D gene, CDR3 DNA, CDR3 protein. D genes are given only for firm matches. Expanded clones get a size class; other rows say once, few or many, or leave the size out.

>.|14|TRBV30|TRBJ2-7|TRBD1
TGTGCCTGGAGTACAGGGGGCCTCTCCTACGAGCAGTACTTC
CAWSTGGLSYEQYF
>.|15|TRBV28|TRBJ1-5|TRBD1
TGTGCCAGCAGTTTAATACACAGGGGTAAGAAGCCCCAGCATTTT
CASSLIHRGKKPQHF
>.|14|TRBV3-1/TRBV3-2|TRBJ1-2|TRBD1
TGTGCCAGCAGCCAAACCGGACGGACAGGGGGCTACACCTTC
CASSQTGRTGGYTF
>.|17|TRBV5-1|TRBJ1-1|.
TGCGCCAGCAGCTTGAGTACCAGGGGTGTATCGGACACTGAAGCTTTCTTT
CASSLSTRGVSDTEAFF
>few|13|TRBV30|TRBJ1-1|.
TGTGCCTCTGGGCGGGGGATGAACACTGAAGCTTTCTTT
CASGRGMNTEAFF
>few|12|TRBV6-2/TRBV6-3|TRBJ1-1|.
TGTGCCAGCAGTTACTTCTCCACTGAAGCTTTCTTT
CASSYFSTEAFF
>.|14|TRBV5-1|TRBJ1-1|TRBD1
TGCGCCAGCAGCTTTCAGGGGGCGCAAACTGAAGCTTTCTTT
CASSFQGAQTEAFF
>.|15|TRBV5-1|TRBJ1-4|.
TGCGCCAGCAGCTTGGCCCGGCAGGCAAATGAAAAACTGTTTTTT
CASSLARQANEKLFF
>few|16|TRBV28|TRBJ1-2|TRBD1
TGTGCCAGCAGCGTACGGGACAGAGGTTGGGGCTATGGCTACACCTTC
CASSVRDRGWGYGYTF
>.|16|TRBV19|TRBJ1-5|.
TGTGCCAGTCAATGGAGCGGGACGGTTAGCAATCAGCCCCAGCATTTT
CASQWSGTVSNQPQHF